Listed here are 32 T cell receptor beta chains from one sample, sequenced in a study of OX40 agonist ivuxolimab in advanced cancers. The method was immunoSEQ multiplex PCR; TCRdb's version includes in-frame clones alone and lacks a portion of them. The data show some 14,000 clones, roughly 78% seen once. The sample in question was CD4+ or CD8+ T cells sorted from blood, obtained in a trial of the OX40 agonist ivuxolimab. These receptors all come from an adult with an advanced solid tumor such as melanoma, head and neck, liver or kidney cancer.

This clone was detected once. The chain uses TRBV6-5 and TRBJ1-5; D possibly corresponds to TRBD1 (5 bases). CDR1 MNHEY and CDR2 SVGAGI come from the germline V gene. The germline V and J ends were trimmed by 8 bases and 2 bases, with 10 bases remaining between them. This CDR3 has 13 residues. CDR3 nucleotides: TGTGCCAGCTGCTGGGGGGGCAATCAGCCCCAGCATTTT. It codes for CASCWGGNQPQHF.

This chain uses TRBV14 with TRBJ1-1; D is unclear. The CDR3 loop spans 14 amino acids. The V end was cut by 4 bases, the J end by 3 bases, with 12 bases between. Germline values: CDR1 SGHDN, CDR2 FVKESK. Written as DNA, the CDR3 is TGTGCCAGCAGCCCTTCACAGAGCTACACTGAAGCTTTCTTT. Translating gives CASSPSQSYTEAFF. Drawing the rest from reference TRBV14 and TRBJ1-1, the complete variable domain is EAGVTQFPSHSVIEKGQTVTLRCDPISGHDNLYWYRRVMGKEIKFLLHFVKESKQDESGMPNNRFLAERTGGTYSTLKVQPAELEDSGVYFCASSPSQSYTEAFFGQGTRLTVV.

The V and J genes are TRBV25-1 and TRBJ2-5; TRBD2 agrees at 9 bases. The last part of the DNA fits TRBJ2-7 better; the J call may be wrong. From germline, CDR1 is MGHDK and CDR2 SYGVNS. This CDR3 is 15 amino acids long. CDR3 DNA sequence: TGTGCCAGAGAGCCGGGAGGGACTAGCCCCTACGAGCAGTACTTC. Translation: CAREPGGTSPYEQYF.

CDR3 DNA: TGTGCTAGTGGTTTGGCCCCGGATGGGGCCGAAGAGACCCAGTACTTC. It specifies CASGLAPDGAEETQYF. This chain uses TRBV12-5 with TRBJ2-5; D may be TRBD1 (5 bases). The CDR3 contains 16 residues. CDR1 and CDR2 from the germline V gene are LGHNT and FRNRAP. V was trimmed by 1 base and J by 3 bases, leaving 15 bases between them.

This clone came up once. The V and J genes are TRBV9 and TRBJ1-1, with D possibly TRBD1 on 6 matching bases. V shed 1 base and J shed 7 bases, with 11 bases lying between them. The CDR3 sequence is 13 residues long. The germline gives CDR1 SGDLS, CDR2 YYNGEE. CDR3 loop: CASSVSGANEAFF. Here the CDR3 DNA reads TGTGCCAGCAGCGTATCAGGGGCTAATGAAGCTTTCTTT.

The rearrangement uses TRBV4-1 and TRBJ2-7; D may be TRBD1 (6 bases). The germline V gene has CDR1 MGHRA and CDR2 YSYEKL. V lost 4 bases and J lost 7, with 17 bases in between. The length of the CDR3 is 14 residues. The CDR3, as DNA: TGCGCCAGCAGCCCCCCGGGACACCTAGGGGAGCAGTACTTC. Protein sequence: CASSPPGHLGEQYF.

The chain joins TRBV6-6 to TRBJ2-5; D may be TRBD2 (5 bases). The CDR3 has 13 amino acids. The V end lost 7 bases, the J end lost 7 bases, and 16 bases lay between the germline ends. The germline gives CDR1 MNHNY, CDR2 SVGAGI (reference sequence). CDR3 region: CASTFNGEWTQYF. For the CDR3, the DNA is TGTGCCAGCACCTTTAACGGGGAGTGGACCCAGTACTTC.

The chain has TRBV2 and TRBJ2-7; 8 bases agree with TRBD1. Trimming took 6 bases from V and 0 from J; bases not matched to a gene: 4. The CDR3 runs 14 residues. Per the germline V gene, CDR1 is SNHLY and CDR2 is FYNNEI. This CDR3 is CASRGDRSSYEQYF. In DNA form, the CDR3 reads TGTGCCAGCAGGGGGGACAGGAGCTCCTACGAGCAGTACTTC.

This clone showed up just a few times. The rearrangement links TRBV6-1 to TRBJ2-6, with D uncertain. The CDR3 runs to 15 residues. V was trimmed by 3 bases and J by 1 base, leaving 7 bases between them. The germline V gene has CDR1 MNHNS and CDR2 SASEGT. CDR3 sequence (DNA): TGTGCCAGCAGTGACAAGGGTTCTGGGGCCAACGTCCTGACTTTC. Protein product: CASSDKGSGANVLTF.

The chain uses TRBV4-1 and TRBJ2-1, with D possibly matching TRBD2 (5 bases). This CDR3 comprises 14 residues. Germline V lookup: CDR1 MGHRA, CDR2 YSYEKL. V shed 0 bases and J shed 7 bases, with 10 bases lying between them. CDR3 amino acids: CASSQDRGLNEQFF. The CDR3 DNA reads TGCGCCAGCAGCCAAGATCGAGGGCTGAATGAGCAGTTCTTC.

This chain links TRBV5-1 with TRBJ2-7; D is uncertain. Looked up from germline, CDR1 is SGHRS and CDR2 is YFSETQ. Trimming shortened V by 4 bases and J by 5 bases, and 16 bases separated the two germline ends. The CDR3 is made up of 14 amino acids. CDR3 amino acids: CASSPERSSDEQYF. In nucleotides, the CDR3 is TGCGCCAGCAGCCCGGAAAGATCATCGGACGAGCAGTACTTC.

The chain joins TRBV11-2 to TRBJ2-5, with 9 bases aligning to TRBD1. Germline assignment: CDR1 SGHAT and CDR2 FQNNGV. The CDR3 loop spans 17 amino acids. V gave up 4 bases and J gave up 5 bases; unmatched junction bases: 14. The CDR3 protein is CASSSLPQQGARETQYF. The CDR3 region has the DNA TGTGCCAGCAGCTCCCTCCCCCAACAGGGGGCAAGGGAGACCCAGTACTTC.

This rearrangement joins TRBV9 to TRBJ1-2; no reliable D call. This CDR3 has 14 residues. The germline CDR1 and CDR2 sequences are SGDLS and YYNGEE. Trimming took 2 bases from V and 4 from J, leaving 12 bases between them. For the CDR3, the DNA is TGTGCCAGCAGCGTGGATGGGCACGGCTATGGCTACACCTTC. It translates to CASSVDGHGYGYTF.

In this sample, this clone turned up a few times. The chain carries TRBV4-1 and TRBJ2-5; TRBD1 aligns across 8 bases. Unmatched junction bases numbered 5, after V lost 0 bases and J lost 5 bases. This CDR3 contains 15 residues. Germline-derived CDR1 and CDR2 are MGHRA and YSYEKL. The CDR3 loop reads CASSQDSGGPETQYF. In DNA form, the CDR3 reads TGCGCCAGCAGCCAAGACTCAGGGGGCCCGGAGACCCAGTACTTC.

The chain employs TRBV6-1 and TRBJ2-1, with D tentatively TRBD1 (6 bases). Germline CDR1 reads MNHNS; CDR2 reads SASEGT. This CDR3 is 15 amino acids long. V lost 7 bases to trimming and J lost 3 bases, with 16 bases between them. The CDR3 spells CASTLFEDSYNEQFF. The CDR3 DNA is TGTGCCAGCACCTTATTCGAGGACAGCTACAATGAGCAGTTCTTC.

The chain has TRBV5-3 and TRBJ2-7; D unclear. TRBV5-3 carries the ORF label, with uncertain function. This CDR3 comprises 11 residues. Trimming shortened V by 5 bases and J by 9 bases, and 12 bases separated the two germline ends. CDR3 nucleotides: TGTGCCAGAAGTCTGATGCACGGGCAGTACTTC. Encoded protein: CARSLMHGQYF.

The J gene is TRBJ2-7, the V gene TRBV14; the D is unclear. Germline V gene data show CDR1 as SGHDN and CDR2 as FVKESK. There are 13 residues in the CDR3. V lost 1 base and J 0 bases, leaving 4 bases between the germline ends. The CDR3 nucleotides read TGTGCCAGCAGCCAAGGTTACTCCTACGAGCAGTACTTC. Translating it yields CASSQGYSYEQYF.

The chain couples TRBV27 to TRBJ1-1; D is perhaps TRBD1 (5 bases). Between the trimmed V and J ends, which lost 5 bases and 4 bases, there was a span of 14 bases. The CDR3 has 14 amino acids. Germline CDR1 MNHEY, CDR2 SMNVEV (reference sequence). Here the CDR3 DNA reads TGTGCCAGCAGTCCCCTGGGGGGGGGCACTGAAGCTTTCTTT. This sequence encodes CASSPLGGGTEAFF.

This clone appeared once. V and J are TRBV11-3 and TRBJ2-7; tentatively, D is TRBD2 (5 bases). Germline V gene lookup returns CDR1 SGHNT and CDR2 YENEEA. With 10 bases removed from V and 0 bases from J, the gap between germline ends came to 13 bases. This CDR3 has 13 residues. CDR3 amino acids: CATGIGVSYEQYF. The CDR3 nucleotides read TGTGCCACCGGGATTGGTGTCTCCTACGAGCAGTACTTC.

V and J are TRBV7-9 and TRBJ2-7; 7 positions match TRBD2. Germline V CDR1 and CDR2: SEHNR, FQNEAQ (reference sequence). V was clipped by 2 bases and J by 4 bases; unmatched bases: 5. The CDR3 covers 14 residues. The CDR3 is CASSLQGGMYEQYF. The CDR3 DNA follows: TGTGCCAGCAGCTTACAGGGAGGGATGTACGAGCAGTACTTC.

The J gene is TRBJ2-7, the V gene TRBV27, with TRBD1 matching 7 bases. Germline CDR1 is MNHEY and CDR2 is SMNVEV (reference sequence). The trim removed 3 bases at V and 4 bases at J, leaving 3 bases unmatched. The CDR3 consists of 13 residues. CDR3 protein: CASSFRGQYEQYF. As DNA, the CDR3 is TGTGCCAGCAGTTTTAGGGGGCAATACGAGCAGTACTTC.

This clone was counted between two and nine times. This chain joins TRBV7-6 and TRBJ2-1; 9 positions match TRBD2. The CDR3 spans 18 residues. Trimming at V came to 0 bases and at J to 8 bases, leaving 14 bases not matched to a gene. Germline lookup yields CDR1 SGHVS and CDR2 FNYEAQ. This CDR3 reads CASSLAGGPSGISDEQFF. The CDR3 region has the DNA TGTGCCAGCAGCTTAGCCGGGGGCCCTAGCGGGATTAGCGATGAGCAGTTCTTC.

V is TRBV7-8 and J is TRBJ1-3; tentatively, D is TRBD1 (6 bases). Germline V lookup: CDR1 SGHVS, CDR2 FQNEAQ. This CDR3 has 17 amino acids. V lost 0 bases and J 1 base, leaving 13 bases between the germline ends. The DNA for the CDR3 is TGTGCCAGCAGCTTAGCTTTGGGGGGCAGGTCTGGAAACACCATATATTTT. Translating gives CASSLALGGRSGNTIYF.

CDR3 nucleotide sequence: TGTGCCAGCACCTCGGGAGGAAATACGCAGTATTTT. Its translation is CASTSGGNTQYF. V and J are TRBV27 and TRBJ2-3; 7 bases agree with TRBD2. Germline V gene lookup returns CDR1 MNHEY and CDR2 SMNVEV (reference sequence). The junction had 5 bases not matched to a gene; V was cut back by 7 bases and J by 7 bases. The CDR3 covers 12 residues.

This sequence joins TRBV27 and TRBJ2-1; D is uncertain. The CDR3 has 15 residues. The ends were cut back, 5 bases at V and 2 bases at J, with 13 bases in the middle. In germline, CDR1 is MNHEY, CDR2 SMNVEV (reference sequence). CDR3 amino acids: CASSAPSGTYNEQFF. For the CDR3, the DNA is TGTGCCAGCAGTGCCCCGAGTGGGACCTACAATGAGCAGTTCTTC.

The chain recombines TRBV27 with TRBJ2-1; D may correspond to TRBD1 or TRBD2 (5 bases each). The V gene's germline CDR1 is MNHEY and CDR2 SMNVEV (reference sequence). Deletions cut 7 bases from V and 9 bases from J, with 10 bases between. The CDR3 length is 11 residues. CDR3 DNA: TGTGCCAGCATGTCTGGGGGTGAGCAGTTCTTC. Its translation is CASMSGGEQFF.

This sequence joins TRBV5-1 and TRBJ1-3, with D possibly being TRBD1 (5 bases). Germline V gives CDR1 SGHRS, CDR2 YFSETQ. The CDR3 is 14 residues long. The germline V and J ends were trimmed by 5 bases and 0 bases, with 9 bases remaining between them. CDR3 coding DNA: TGCGCCAGCAGACCCGGGGGCTCTGGAAACACCATATATTTT. This encodes CASRPGGSGNTIYF. The entire variable domain, with the rest obtained from reference TRBV5-1 and TRBJ1-3, is as follows: KAGVTQTPRYLIKTRGQQVTLSCSPISGHRSVSWYQQTPGQGLQFLFEYFSETQRNKGNFPGRFSGRQFSNSRSEMNVSTLELGDSALYLCASRPGGSGNTIYFGEGSWLTVV.

This chain links TRBV30 with TRBJ2-7; D not resolved. Germline CDR1 and CDR2: GTSNPN and SVGIG (reference sequence). V dropped 0 bases and J dropped 5 bases, with 11 bases sitting between them. There are 13 residues in the CDR3. CDR3 loop: CAWSVLWGNEQYF. In DNA, the CDR3 is TGTGCCTGGAGTGTACTTTGGGGAAACGAGCAGTACTTC.

This clone was counted only a few times. The chain is built from TRBV7-8 and TRBJ2-2; 7 bases line up with TRBD1. The CDR3 is made up of 16 amino acids. V trimming: 5 bases; J trimming: 1 base; junction bases outside the gene matches: 7. Germline V gene data show CDR1 as SGHVS and CDR2 as FQNEAQ. The CDR3 here is CASSVSGQENTGELFF. The CDR3 DNA reads TGTGCCAGCAGCGTTTCCGGACAGGAGAACACCGGGGAGCTGTTTTTT.

The rearrangement joins TRBV19 to TRBJ1-1; 9 nucleotides line up with TRBD1. This CDR3 region has 18 residues. Trimming removed 3 bases from V and 4 bases from J; junction bases left unmatched: 15. Germline V gene lookup returns CDR1 LNHDA and CDR2 SQIVND (reference sequence). The CDR3 bases are TGTGCCAGTAGTATCGGTTTCGGACAGGGGATCGCGGGCACTGAAGCTTTCTTT. As protein: CASSIGFGQGIAGTEAFF.

The rearrangement links TRBV11-2 to TRBJ2-7; D gene uncertain. The CDR3 sequence is 14 residues long. Germline V lookup: CDR1 SGHAT, CDR2 FQNNGV. V was clipped by 7 bases and J by 2 bases, with 15 bases between them. The CDR3 protein is CASTLDRAAYEQYF. The CDR3 DNA is TGTGCCAGCACCCTAGATCGCGCAGCCTACGAGCAGTACTTC.

The rearrangement joins TRBV5-1 to TRBJ2-2, with unresolved D. Per the germline V gene, CDR1 is SGHRS and CDR2 is YFSETQ. The CDR3 sequence is 12 residues long. V gave up 0 bases and J gave up 7 bases, with 4 bases separating them. The CDR3 nucleotides read TGCGCCAGCAGCTTGGTGGTCGGGGAGCTGTTTTTT. As protein: CASSLVVGELFF.